The 32 T cell receptor beta chains listed next were all sequenced from one sample in a study of blood T cells in healthy people across ages. Combining a sample-barcoded 5' primer with a J-beta primer mix, a second PCR ran for roughly 6 to 11 cycles. MiXCR, applied by TCRdb to the 5' RACE reads, yields one record per CDR3 protein. Of 500,000 to 700,000 distinct CDR3 sequences in the sample, about 30% were seen once. Sequences were obtained from blood. The receptor source for this set is a woman older than 75 in good health.

This chain uses TRBV30 with TRBJ1-1; 9 nucleotides line up with TRBD1. CDR1 is GTSNPN and CDR2 is SVGIG in the germline V gene (reference sequence). The CDR3 contains 13 residues. V was clipped by 3 bases and J by 6 bases; unmatched bases: 5. The CDR3 DNA is TGTGCCTGGAGGCGGACAGGGGAAGCTGAAGCTTTCTTT. Its translation: CAWRRTGEAEAFF.

This clonotype was counted only a few times. V and J are TRBV27 and TRBJ1-6; TRBD1 is a possible D gene (5 bases). The CDR3 has 17 residues. V lost 2 bases and J lost 0, with 11 bases in between. From germline, CDR1 is MNHEY and CDR2 SMNVEV (reference sequence). This CDR3 is CASSLRGKSSYNSPLHF. Written as DNA, the CDR3 is TGTGCCAGCAGTTTAAGGGGCAAGAGCTCCTATAATTCACCCCTCCACTTT.

This clonotype was observed a few times. A read error may explain this, as a much larger clone is one base away. The J gene is TRBJ2-5, the V gene TRBV6-6; 7 bases fit TRBD2. This CDR3 region has 11 residues. Germline V gene data show CDR1 as MNHNY and CDR2 as SVGAGI (reference sequence). CDR3 nucleotide sequence: TGTGCCAGCACTCGGGGGGAGACCCGGTACTTC. It specifies CASTRGETRYF.

This clonotype was seen a few times. This chain connects TRBV7-2 to TRBJ1-2; unclear D gene. The CDR3 is 13 amino acids. Germline-derived CDR1 and CDR2 are SGHTA and FQGNSA. The germline V and J ends were trimmed by 1 base and 8 bases, with 11 bases remaining between them. As DNA, the CDR3 is TGTGCCAGCAGCTTAGAGCGAAATTTGGGCTACACCTTC. Translated: CASSLERNLGYTF.

The chain has TRBV10-2 and TRBJ2-1; 9 bases align to TRBD2. V lost 6 bases and J lost 13; bases outside the gene matches: 13. The germline V gene encodes CDR1 WSHSY and CDR2 SAAADI. The CDR3 has 14 amino acids. CDR3 residues: CASRFSGGKETQFF. In DNA, the CDR3 is TGCGCCAGCAGGTTTAGCGGGGGAAAAGAGACCCAGTTCTTC.

This chain links TRBV20-1 with TRBJ2-1; TRBD2 matches 13 bases. The germline CDR1 and CDR2 sequences are DFQATT and SNEGSKA (reference sequence). Trimming took 1 base from V and 7 from J; bases not matched to a gene: 4. The CDR3 length is 15 residues. CDR3 coding DNA: TGCAGTGCTAGAGGGACTAGCGGGAGTAGAAATGAGCAGTTCTTC. It yields the protein CSARGTSGSRNEQFF.

The chain recombines TRBV4-3 with TRBJ2-7; D is tentatively TRBD1 or TRBD2 (5 bases each). The DNA end is more similar to TRBJ2-5, so the J call may be wrong. CDR3 length: 17 amino acids. The germline V gene encodes CDR1 LGHNA and CDR2 YSLEER. CDR3 residues: CASNVPQGRAGQETQYF. CDR3 nucleotides: TGCGCCAGCAACGTCCCCCAGGGTAGGGCGGGCCAAGAGACCCAGTACTTC.

This clonotype was observed at least ten times. This chain uses TRBV20-1 with TRBJ2-5; 9 nucleotides line up with TRBD1. The CDR3 is made up of 14 amino acids. Germline V gives CDR1 DFQATT, CDR2 SNEGSKA (reference sequence). V was clipped by 3 bases and J by 4 bases; unmatched bases: 6. CDR3 nucleotides: TGCAGTGCTAGTACAGGGGGCTCAGGAGAGACCCAGTACTTC. The encoded protein is CSASTGGSGETQYF.

Comment on this clonotype: Given a much more abundant clone one base away, this may be a read error. The conserved closing phenylalanine or tryptophan is absent in this CDR3, likely reflecting a read error. The gene calls are TRBV20-1 and TRBJ2-5; D gene unclear. Germline assignment: CDR1 DFQATT and CDR2 SNEGSKA (reference sequence). V lost 7 bases to trimming and J lost 1 base, with 7 bases between them. The CDR3 is made up of 11 amino acids. The CDR3 bases are TGCAGTGGAGAAGCCCAAGAGACCCAGTACTCC. Amino acids: CSGEAQETQYS.

This clonotype was seen only a few times. The J gene is TRBJ2-3, the V gene TRBV11-2; TRBD2 matches at 9 bases. The CDR3 contains 16 residues. The junction had 6 bases not matched to a gene; V was cut back by 1 base and J by 4 bases. The germline V gene encodes CDR1 SGHAT and CDR2 FQNNGV. CDR3 nucleotides: TGTGCCAGCAGCTTAGGGCTAGCGGGGAGGTCAGATACGCAGTATTTT. Translation gives CASSLGLAGRSDTQYF.

This chain connects TRBV7-9 to TRBJ1-2, with D tentatively TRBD1 (5 bases). In germline, CDR1 is SEHNR, CDR2 FQNEAQ (reference sequence). This CDR3 is 11 amino acids long. The V and J ends lost 0 bases and 11 bases respectively, with 7 bases between them. CDR3 DNA sequence: TGTGCCAGCAGCTTAGCGGGGGTTTACACCTTC. This gives the protein CASSLAGVYTF.

V usage is TRBV7-9 and J usage is TRBJ1-3, with D hard to call. Germline CDR1 is SEHNR and CDR2 is FQNEAQ (reference sequence). With 5 bases removed from V and 0 bases from J, the gap between germline ends came to 11 bases. The length of the CDR3 is 15 residues. The chain's CDR3 is CASSRDGNSGNTIYF. Written as DNA, the CDR3 is TGTGCCAGCAGCCGCGACGGAAACTCTGGAAACACCATATATTTT.

The table lists this clonotype with a few counts. The gene calls are TRBV7-2 and TRBJ1-2; tentative D call: TRBD1 (5 bases). Trimming removed 3 bases from V and 3 bases from J, with 11 bases in between. Germline CDR1 reads SGHTA; CDR2 reads FQGNSA. The CDR3 contains 14 residues. CDR3 in amino acids: CASSFGATDYGYTF. The CDR3 DNA sequence: TGTGCCAGCAGCTTCGGGGCAACGGACTATGGCTACACCTTC.

The chain has TRBV5-1 and TRBJ2-4, with unresolved D. The CDR3 totals 15 residues. V gave up 3 bases and J gave up 13 bases, with 23 bases separating them. CDR1 SGHRS and CDR2 YFSETQ come from the germline V gene. Here the CDR3 reads CASSSSGPVNNEQYF. The CDR3 bases are TGCGCCAGCAGCTCCTCCGGCCCAGTAAACAATGAGCAGTACTTC.

Of note for this clonotype: Since a much larger clone is just one base distant, this may be a read error. The chain employs TRBV20-1 and TRBJ2-5, with 9 bases aligning to TRBD2. V was pared by 0 bases and J by 5 bases, with 10 bases of the junction left unmatched. CDR1 is DFQATT and CDR2 is SNEGSKA in the germline V gene (reference sequence). The CDR3 runs 16 residues. DNA for the CDR3: TGCAGTGCTAGAGAAGCCCTAGCGGGGACGTTCGAGACCCAGTACTTC. Encoded protein: CSAREALAGTFETQYF.

This clonotype was detected a few times. The chain links TRBV27 to TRBJ1-2; D might be TRBD1 (6 bases). The CDR3 is made up of 18 amino acids. Germline CDR1 is MNHEY and CDR2 is SMNVEV (reference sequence). V lost 3 bases and J lost 1, with 21 bases in between. The CDR3, as DNA: TGTGCCAGCAGTTTCCAAGGGGGAGGGTCGGGTGGTAACTATGGCTACACCTTC. It translates to CASSFQGGGSGGNYGYTF.

This clonotype has at least ten counts. The V call is TRBV9, the J call TRBJ2-1, with D tentatively TRBD1 or TRBD2 (7 bases each). V dropped 0 bases and J dropped 2 bases, with 12 bases sitting between them. Germline loops: CDR1 SGDLS, CDR2 YYNGEE. The CDR3 is 16 residues long. Here the CDR3 DNA reads TGTGCCAGCAGCGTAGCAGGGGGGGGTCCCTACAATGAGCAGTTCTTC. This gives the protein CASSVAGGGPYNEQFF.

This clonotype has ten or more counts. The V and J genes are TRBV4-3 and TRBJ2-1; 7 positions match TRBD1. With V trimmed by 0 bases and J by 9 bases, 8 bases remained unmatched. The CDR3 consists of 15 residues. Germline assignment: CDR1 LGHNA and CDR2 YSLEER. Written as DNA, the CDR3 is TGCGCCAGCAGCCAAGAGCTCGACAGGGCAGGTGAGCAGTTCTTC. This encodes CASSQELDRAGEQFF.

The chain joins TRBV20-1 to TRBJ2-5; D remains unclear. Trimming took 6 bases from V and 11 from J, leaving 19 bases between them. CDR1 and CDR2 from the germline V gene are DFQATT and SNEGSKA (reference sequence). The CDR3 covers 12 residues. The CDR3 DNA reads as TGCAGTGCCCTCGATCATTTCAATGAGCAGTACTTC. It specifies CSALDHFNEQYF.

This clonotype appeared a few times. A much bigger clone sits one base away, suggesting this may be a read error. The chain has TRBV12-3 or TRBV12-4 and TRBJ2-4; 7 nucleotides align to TRBD1. The V segment lost 6 bases and the J segment 15 bases; nucleotides outside the gene matches: 8. The CDR3 covers 11 residues. CDR3 sequence (DNA): TGTGCCAGCAGCCAGGAACAGGGGACGTACTTC. It specifies CASSQEQGTYF.

V and J are TRBV27 and TRBJ2-5; D is possibly TRBD1 (5 bases). V was pared by 6 bases and J by 4 bases, with 15 bases between. Germline-derived CDR1 and CDR2 are MNHEY and SMNVEV (reference sequence). The CDR3 length is 14 residues. The DNA of the CDR3 is TGTGCCAGCAGCGGCGGAAGGGGCGCAGAGACCCAGTACTTC. Translating gives CASSGGRGAETQYF.

The sample holds many counts of this clonotype. This chain connects TRBV12-3 or TRBV12-4 to TRBJ1-2; 7 nucleotides line up with TRBD1. Trimming at V came to 4 bases and at J to 2 bases, leaving 7 bases not matched to a gene. The CDR3 covers 15 residues. The CDR3 here is CASSSTGVQNYGYTF. For the CDR3, the DNA is TGTGCCAGCAGTTCTACAGGGGTACAGAACTATGGCTACACCTTC.

This clonotype was detected ten times or more. This rearrangement joins TRBV6-2 or TRBV6-3 to TRBJ2-7; a possible D gene is TRBD1 (6 bases). Germline assignment: CDR1 MNHEY and CDR2 SVGEGT. The CDR3 runs to 12 residues. V shed 6 bases and J shed 5 bases, with 11 bases lying between them. The CDR3 bases are TGTGCCAGCAGACAGGGTACCGACGAGCAGTACTTC. Translated, it gives CASRQGTDEQYF.

This clonotype was observed at least ten times. The chain has TRBV4-2 and TRBJ2-5; a possible D gene is TRBD2 (7 bases). From germline, CDR1 is LGHNA and CDR2 YNFKEQ. The CDR3 is 17 amino acids. V shed 0 bases and J shed 3 bases, with 17 bases lying between them. For the CDR3, the DNA is TGTGCCAGCAGCCAAGATGGGGGTATAGGGGGGGAAGAGACCCAGTACTTC. Amino acid sequence: CASSQDGGIGGEETQYF.

There are a few counts of this clonotype. The chain combines TRBV4-3 with TRBJ1-3; D possibly corresponds to TRBD1 (6 bases). V was pared by 1 base and J by 1 base, with 11 bases between. Germline V gene data show CDR1 as LGHNA and CDR2 as YSLEER. This CDR3 region has 16 residues. Written as DNA, the CDR3 is TGCGCCAGCAGCCAAGGGCAGGGGACGTCTGGAAACACCATATATTTT. Protein: CASSQGQGTSGNTIYF.

At least ten counts were recorded for this clonotype. This chain links TRBV7-9 with TRBJ2-7; possible D gene TRBD1, 6 bases. From germline, CDR1 is SEHNR and CDR2 FQNEAQ (reference sequence). The V end was cut by 1 base, the J end by 5 bases, with 15 bases between. This CDR3 region has 15 residues. Written as DNA, the CDR3 is TGTGCCAGCAGCTTAGGTCGAGGGGGAATCGACGAGCAGTACTTC. Protein: CASSLGRGGIDEQYF. The whole variable domain, filled in from reference TRBV7-9 and TRBJ2-7, reads DTGVSQNPRHKITKRGQNVTFRCDPISEHNRLYWYRQTLGQGPEFLTYFQNEAQLEKSRLLSDRFSAERPKGSFSTLEIQRTEQGDSAMYLCASSLGRGGIDEQYFGPGTRLTVT.

The rearrangement uses TRBV5-1 and TRBJ2-7; D is perhaps TRBD1 or TRBD2 (5 bases each). CDR3 size: 13 residues. Trimming pared 5 bases from V and 6 bases from J, leaving 15 bases between. CDR1 SGHRS and CDR2 YFSETQ come from the germline V gene. For the CDR3, the DNA is TGCGCCAGCAGTCGGGACGGTTGGTCCGAGCAGTACTTC. Translation gives CASSRDGWSEQYF.

This clonotype was picked up a small number of times. This chain links TRBV5-1 with TRBJ2-5; D call uncertain. Germline V gives CDR1 SGHRS, CDR2 YFSETQ. Between the trimmed V and J ends, which lost 1 base and 5 bases, there was a span of 9 bases. This CDR3 has 13 residues. CDR3 DNA: TGCGCCAGCAGCTTGCAACGAGGTGAGACCCAGTACTTC. Its translation: CASSLQRGETQYF. The whole variable domain, filled in from reference TRBV5-1 and TRBJ2-5, reads KAGVTQTPRYLIKTRGQQVTLSCSPISGHRSVSWYQQTPGQGLQFLFEYFSETQRNKGNFPGRFSGRQFSNSRSEMNVSTLELGDSALYLCASSLQRGETQYFGPGTRLLVL.

This clonotype was observed at least ten times. The V call is TRBV4-3, the J call TRBJ1-4, with TRBD1 matching over 9 bases. Germline CDR1 and CDR2: LGHNA and YSLEER. The CDR3 sequence is 15 residues long. V dropped 1 base and J dropped 8; count of bases not matched to a gene: 5. In nucleotides, the CDR3 is TGCGCCAGCAGCCAAGGGGACAGGGATCGAGAAAAACTGTTTTTT. This codes for CASSQGDRDREKLFF.

This clonotype occurred a few times. Compared with germline, one end of the junction differs, possibly owing to a read error. The V and J genes are TRBV14 and TRBJ2-5; D not certain. CDR1 and CDR2 (germline): SGHDN, FVKESK. This CDR3 contains 13 residues. DNA for the CDR3: TGTGTCAGCAGCGTGCGAGTACAAGAGACCCAGTACTTC. Residues: CVSSVRVQETQYF.

This clonotype was counted many times. The chain employs TRBV29-1 and TRBJ2-1; TRBD2 is a possible D gene (7 bases). This CDR3 spans 13 amino acids. CDR1 and CDR2 from the germline V gene are SQVTM and ANQGSEA. Trimming cost V 6 bases and J 5 bases, with 14 bases left between them. The chain's CDR3 is CSVKGGGNNEQFF. The CDR3 DNA reads as TGCAGCGTCAAGGGGGGGGGAAACAATGAGCAGTTCTTC.

The sample holds many counts of this clonotype. This chain joins TRBV20-1 and TRBJ1-1; D call uncertain. Germline lookup yields CDR1 DFQATT and CDR2 SNEGSKA (reference sequence). The CDR3 extends over 13 amino acids. V shed 1 base and J shed 3 bases, with 9 bases lying between them. CDR3 residues: CSARGGGDTEAFF. The CDR3 DNA sequence: TGCAGTGCTAGAGGCGGCGGGGACACTGAAGCTTTCTTT.